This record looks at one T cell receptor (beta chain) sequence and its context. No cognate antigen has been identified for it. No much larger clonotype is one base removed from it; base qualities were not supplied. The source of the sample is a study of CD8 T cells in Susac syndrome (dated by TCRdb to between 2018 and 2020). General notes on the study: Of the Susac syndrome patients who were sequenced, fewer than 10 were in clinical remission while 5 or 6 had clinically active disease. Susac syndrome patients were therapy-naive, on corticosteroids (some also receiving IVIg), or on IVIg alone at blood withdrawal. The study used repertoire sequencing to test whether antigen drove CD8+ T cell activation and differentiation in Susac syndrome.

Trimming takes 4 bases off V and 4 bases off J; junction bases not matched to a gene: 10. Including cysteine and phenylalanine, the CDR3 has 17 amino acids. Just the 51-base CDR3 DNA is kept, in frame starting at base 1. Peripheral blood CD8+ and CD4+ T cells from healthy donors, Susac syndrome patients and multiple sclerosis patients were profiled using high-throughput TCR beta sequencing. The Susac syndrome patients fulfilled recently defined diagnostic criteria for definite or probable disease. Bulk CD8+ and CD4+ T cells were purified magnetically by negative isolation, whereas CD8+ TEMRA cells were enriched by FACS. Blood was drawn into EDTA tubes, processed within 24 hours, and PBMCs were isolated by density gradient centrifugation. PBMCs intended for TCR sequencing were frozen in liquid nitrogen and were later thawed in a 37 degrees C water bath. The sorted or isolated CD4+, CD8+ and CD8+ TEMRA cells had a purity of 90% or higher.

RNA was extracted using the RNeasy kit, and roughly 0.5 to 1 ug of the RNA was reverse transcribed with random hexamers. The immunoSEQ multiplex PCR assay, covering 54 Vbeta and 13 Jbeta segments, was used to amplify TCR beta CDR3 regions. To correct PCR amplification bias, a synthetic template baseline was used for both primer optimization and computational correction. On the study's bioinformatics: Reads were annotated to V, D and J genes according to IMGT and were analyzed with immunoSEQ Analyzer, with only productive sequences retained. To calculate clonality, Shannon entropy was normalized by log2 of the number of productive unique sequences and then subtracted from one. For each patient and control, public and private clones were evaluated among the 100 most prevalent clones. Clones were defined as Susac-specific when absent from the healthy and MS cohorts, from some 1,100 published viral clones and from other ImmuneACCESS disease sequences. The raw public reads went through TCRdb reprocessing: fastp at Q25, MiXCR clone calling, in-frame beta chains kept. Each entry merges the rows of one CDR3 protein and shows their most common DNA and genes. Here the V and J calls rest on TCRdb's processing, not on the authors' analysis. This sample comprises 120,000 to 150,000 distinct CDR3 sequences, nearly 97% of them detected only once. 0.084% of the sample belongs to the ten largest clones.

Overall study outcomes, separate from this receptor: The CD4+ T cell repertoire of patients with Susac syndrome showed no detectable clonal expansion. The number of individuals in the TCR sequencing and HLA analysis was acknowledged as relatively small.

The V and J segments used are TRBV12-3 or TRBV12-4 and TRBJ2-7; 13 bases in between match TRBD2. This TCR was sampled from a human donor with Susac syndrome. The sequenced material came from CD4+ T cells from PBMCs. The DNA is TGTGCCAGCAGTTCGAGGGGTCTACTAGCGGGAGGGTACGAGCAGTACTTC. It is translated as CASSSRGLLAGGYEQYF.